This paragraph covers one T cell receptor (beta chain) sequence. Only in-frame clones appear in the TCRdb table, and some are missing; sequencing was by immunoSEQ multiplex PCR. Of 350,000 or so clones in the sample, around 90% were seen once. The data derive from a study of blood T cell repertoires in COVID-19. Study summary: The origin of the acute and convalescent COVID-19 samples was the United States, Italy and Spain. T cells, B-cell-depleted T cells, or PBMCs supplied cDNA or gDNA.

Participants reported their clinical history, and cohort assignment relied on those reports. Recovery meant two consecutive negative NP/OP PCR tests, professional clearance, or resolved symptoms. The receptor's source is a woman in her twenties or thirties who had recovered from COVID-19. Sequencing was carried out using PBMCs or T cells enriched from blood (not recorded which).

CDR3 bases: TGTGCCACCTTTAGCATCACCGGGGAGCTGTTTTTT. Amino acids: CATFSITGELFF. The V and J genes are TRBV15 and TRBJ2-2; D not certain. The germline V gene encodes CDR1 LNHNV and CDR2 YYDKDF (reference sequence). The CDR3 runs 12 residues. The V gene lost 8 bases and the J gene lost 4 bases, with 8 bases spanning the gap. Combining the CDR3 with reference TRBV15 and TRBJ2-2 gives the whole variable domain DAMVIQNPRYQVTQFGKPVTLSCSQTLNHNVMYWYQQKSSQAPKLLFHYYDKDFNNEADTPDNFQSRRPNTSFCFLDIRSPGLGDTAMYLCATFSITGELFFGEGSRLTVL.